This passage covers 21 T cell receptor beta chains from one sample sequenced in a study of Graves' ophthalmopathy and Graves' hyperthyroidism. Investigators amplified TCR beta CDR3 regions from RNA transcripts. HTBI-primed RT-PCR formed the first round, and a multiplex PCR formed the second. TCRdb ran MiXCR on the multiplex PCR reads and lists one entry per CDR3 protein. The data contain a few hundred thousand distinct CDR3 sequences, roughly a sixth of them singletons. Sequencing was done on a sample of peripheral blood. The origin of the receptors is an adult woman with stable Graves' hyperthyroidism.

This clonotype appeared many times. CDR3 nucleotides: TGTGCCAGCAGTTTCGGTTTAAACATTCAGTACTTC. Translation: CASSFGLNIQYF. This chain connects TRBV12-3 or TRBV12-4 to TRBJ2-4; no reliable D call. This CDR3 contains 12 residues. The germline V and J ends were trimmed by 3 bases and 6 bases, with 6 bases remaining between them.

The V gene is TRBV12-3 or TRBV12-4, the J gene TRBJ1-1; 7 positions match TRBD1. The V and J ends lost 8 bases and 2 bases, in that order; junction bases with no gene match: 5. The CDR3 contains 13 residues. The DNA of the CDR3 is TGTGCCAGCGTCCGACAGGGCAACACTGAAGCTTTCTTT. Translated: CASVRQGNTEAFF.

This clonotype was found many times. The chain is built from TRBV18 and TRBJ1-2; no clear D gene. This CDR3 has 12 amino acids. The ends were cut back, 6 bases at V and 2 bases at J, with 7 bases in the middle. Germline V lookup: CDR1 KGHSH, CDR2 LQKENI. CDR3 loop: CASSRDNYGYTF. The CDR3 DNA follows: TGTGCCAGCTCCAGAGACAACTATGGCTACACCTTC.

This clonotype came up many times. This rearrangement joins TRBV6-1 to TRBJ2-7, with D possibly being TRBD2 (6 bases). Trimming shortened V by 3 bases and J by 0 bases, and 12 bases separated the two germline ends. The germline V gene has CDR1 MNHNS and CDR2 SASEGT. The CDR3 sequence is 15 residues long. The CDR3 DNA follows: TGTGCCAGCAGTGAGGTAGCGGAGAGCTCCTACGAGCAGTACTTC. It specifies CASSEVAESSYEQYF.

This clonotype was recorded many times. The chain employs TRBV7-9 and TRBJ2-7; D may be TRBD2 (5 bases). Germline V gene lookup returns CDR1 SEHNR and CDR2 FQNEAQ (reference sequence). V lost 3 bases to trimming and J lost 7 bases, with 13 bases between them. The CDR3 loop spans 13 amino acids. CDR3 in amino acids: CASSFGPPGEQYF. The DNA for the CDR3 is TGTGCCAGCAGCTTCGGACCCCCGGGGGAGCAGTACTTC.

The chain couples TRBV12-3 or TRBV12-4 to TRBJ2-7; no clear D gene. CDR3 length: 14 amino acids. Trimming took 3 bases from V and 3 from J, leaving 12 bases between them. For the CDR3, the DNA is TGTGCCAGCAGTTTTGGGCAGAAGTACTACGAGCAGTACTTC. It specifies CASSFGQKYYEQYF.

This clonotype was found a few times. This chain connects TRBV29-1 to TRBJ2-2, with D possibly matching TRBD1 (6 bases). This CDR3 is 12 amino acids long. V was cut by 7 bases and J by 3 bases, with 9 bases left in between. Germline assignment: CDR1 SQVTM and CDR2 ANQGSEA. The CDR3 is CSATGYTGELFF. CDR3 bases: TGCAGCGCCACAGGGTACACCGGGGAGCTGTTTTTT.

The chain combines TRBV2 with TRBJ1-2; no reliable D call. This CDR3 comprises 13 residues. CDR1 and CDR2 from the germline V gene are SNHLY and FYNNEI. The V gene lost 6 bases and the J gene lost 4 bases, with 12 bases spanning the gap. CDR3 coding DNA: TGTGCCAGCAGGGAGTGGGGTAGCTATGGCTACACCTTC. It encodes CASREWGSYGYTF.

This clonotype was counted many times. This chain links TRBV28 with TRBJ2-7; D is unresolved. The V and J ends lost 2 bases and 7 bases respectively, with 9 bases between them. This CDR3 contains 12 residues. CDR1 and CDR2 (germline): MDHEN, SYDVKM. The CDR3 DNA reads TGTGCCAGCAGTTTAAAGGGTGGGGAGCAGTACTTC. Encoded protein: CASSLKGGEQYF. Variable domain in full (rest from reference TRBV28 and TRBJ2-7): DVKVTQSSRYLVKRTGEKVFLECVQDMDHENMFWYRQDPGLGLRLIYFSYDVKMKEKGDIPEGYSVSREKKERFSLILESASTNQTSMYLCASSLKGGEQYFGPGTRLTVT.

This clonotype was seen a few times. The rearrangement uses TRBV11-1 and TRBJ1-2; D possibly corresponds to TRBD1 (5 bases). Trimming stripped 5 bases from V and 5 bases from J, with 21 bases between. CDR3 length equals 16 residues. The germline CDR1 and CDR2 sequences are SGHAT and FQDESV (reference sequence). The CDR3 loop reads CASSLIDGNWGYGYTF. CDR3 nucleotide sequence: TGTGCCAGCAGCCTGATCGACGGCAACTGGGGGTATGGCTACACCTTC.

This clonotype was observed at least ten times. The V and J genes are TRBV12-3 or TRBV12-4 and TRBJ1-2, with a weak D call TRBD1 (6 bases). CDR3 length: 13 amino acids. The ends were cut back, 3 bases at V and 6 bases at J, with 11 bases in the middle. The CDR3 spells CASSFGTHDGYTF. In DNA, the CDR3 is TGTGCCAGCAGTTTCGGGACACACGATGGCTACACCTTC.

This clonotype was seen many times. The rearrangement joins TRBV10-3 to TRBJ2-7; TRBD2 aligns across 10 bases. The CDR3 sequence is 14 residues long. Germline loops: CDR1 ENHRY, CDR2 SYGVKD. The V gene end was trimmed by 10 bases and the J gene end by 6 bases; junction bases not matched to a gene: 12. The CDR3 bases are TGTGCCACCGGGACTAGCGCGGGTCCTCGCGAGCAGTACTTC. As protein: CATGTSAGPREQYF.

This clonotype was seen ten or more times. CDR3 protein: CASSHNMDRTSEQYF. Written as DNA, the CDR3 is TGTGCCAGCAGTCACAACATGGACAGGACGTCCGAGCAGTACTTC. This chain joins TRBV6-2 or TRBV6-3 and TRBJ2-7, with 7 positions matching TRBD1. This CDR3 has 15 residues. Germline-derived CDR1 and CDR2 are MNHEY and SVGEGT. The V segment lost 5 bases and the J segment 6 bases; nucleotides outside the gene matches: 13.

Many counts were recorded for this clonotype. This rearrangement joins TRBV20-1 to TRBJ1-5, with D possibly TRBD1 on 5 matching bases. This CDR3 has 14 amino acids. Germline assignment: CDR1 DFQATT and CDR2 SNEGSKA (reference sequence). V shed 2 bases and J shed 6 bases, with 14 bases lying between them. DNA of the CDR3: TGCAGTGCTAGAAACCGGGACGTCAGTCAGCCCCAGCATTTT. The encoded protein is CSARNRDVSQPQHF.

This clonotype was observed many times. This chain joins TRBV6-5 and TRBJ1-1, with D perhaps TRBD1 (5 bases). Germline V lookup: CDR1 MNHEY, CDR2 SVGAGI. Trimming took 7 bases from V and 1 from J, leaving 16 bases between them. There are 15 residues in the CDR3. Written as DNA, the CDR3 is TGTGCCAGCACTCAAACCAGGGACCCGAACACTGAAGCTTTCTTT. Amino acids: CASTQTRDPNTEAFF.

As regards this clonotype: A read error may account for a junction end that differs from germline. The chain recombines TRBV18 with TRBJ2-7; either TRBD1 or TRBD2 may supply D (5 bases each). CDR3 size: 14 residues. Germline V gives CDR1 KGHSH, CDR2 LQKENI. CDR3 nucleotides: TGTGCCAGCTCCAACCGGGACCAAATCGTTTGGGGTATTTTC. Translating gives CASSNRDQIVWGIF.

At least ten counts were recorded for this clonotype. This chain connects TRBV9 to TRBJ1-6, with TRBD1 matching over 8 bases. CDR1 and CDR2 from the germline V gene are SGDLS and YYNGEE. The trim removed 0 bases at V and 9 bases at J, leaving 14 bases unmatched. The CDR3 has 18 amino acids. The CDR3 here is CASSVGLRTGSFGSPLHF. The DNA of the CDR3 is TGTGCCAGCAGCGTAGGCCTTAGGACAGGGTCCTTTGGTTCACCCCTCCACTTT.

The V gene is TRBV15, the J gene TRBJ2-7, with unresolved D. The CDR3 runs to 14 residues. Germline CDR1 LNHNV, CDR2 YYDKDF (reference sequence). V lost 5 bases and J 0 bases, leaving 11 bases between the germline ends. CDR3 DNA: TGTGCCACCAGCCCTGGACGGAGCTCCTACGAGCAGTACTTC. Translated: CATSPGRSSYEQYF.

This clonotype occurred many times. The chain combines TRBV4-3 with TRBJ1-6; possibly TRBD1 for D (6 bases). CDR3 length equals 17 residues. Deletions cut 0 bases from V and 3 bases from J, with 12 bases between. Germline lookup yields CDR1 LGHNA and CDR2 YSLEER. The CDR3 is CASSQDFPDSYNSPLHF. CDR3 coding DNA: TGCGCCAGCAGCCAAGATTTCCCGGACAGCTATAATTCACCCCTCCACTTT.

V and J are TRBV2 and TRBJ2-5; 9 nucleotides align to TRBD1. The J segment lost 0 bases and the V segment lost 6 bases, leaving 17 bases of the junction unmatched. Germline values: CDR1 SNHLY, CDR2 FYNNEI. The CDR3 extends over 19 amino acids. The CDR3 sequence: CASRRSYPAGTGYQETQYF. The DNA for the CDR3 is TGTGCCAGCAGAAGAAGCTACCCCGCCGGGACAGGGTACCAAGAGACCCAGTACTTC.

Many counts were recorded for this clonotype. The chain couples TRBV20-1 to TRBJ2-7, with TRBD1 matching 8 bases. This CDR3 has 14 amino acids. Germline V gene data show CDR1 as DFQATT and CDR2 as SNEGSKA (reference sequence). V shed 1 base, J shed 0 bases, and the junction held 2 bases outside the gene matches. Written as DNA, the CDR3 is TGCAGTGCTAGAGGGACAGGGAGCTCCTACGAGCAGTACTTC. Translated: CSARGTGSSYEQYF.